Listed here is a single TCR beta chain. The antigen this receptor binds is unknown. Within one base of it there is no much larger clone, and no base qualities were kept. The data are from a study of cytomegalovirus exposure and HLA in healthy donors (dated by TCRdb to about 2017). Looking at the study overall: According to an earlier analysis of several hundred of the donors, about 190 million T cells yielded approximately 120 million unique TCR beta sequences and around 300 Gb of sequence data. About 300 gigabases of sequencing data and 80 million or so unique TCR sequences were included in an early release covering about 700 HLA-typed donors. Of the roughly 400 genotyped donors, roughly 80% were placed in the genetic ancestry cluster associated with self-reported Caucasian donors. The study aimed to test whether signatures of past pathogen exposure could be identified by cataloging public T cell receptors. The study profiled the T cell repertoires of 500 to 800 subjects by immunosequencing and related them to cytomegalovirus serostatus. Along with the approximately 700-subject first cohort, a separate validation cohort of over a hundred different subjects was used. High-throughput TCR immunosequencing, statistical association of individual TCRs with disease status, and machine learning were combined to predict cytomegalovirus infection status. In a later analysis, previously published TCR beta repertoires from 666 donors were re-analyzed and high-resolution HLA genotyping was added so that TCR occurrence patterns could be studied. Rather than using new phenotypic data, the later analysis identified candidate immune exposures from TCR beta sequences and from how often those sequences occurred across donors. In an earlier analysis of 500 to 650 of the donors, high-throughput TCR beta sequencing was used to judge whether each TCR beta V gene segment behaved as functional or pseudogenic. Donor age, sex, ethnicity and CMV serostatus were compiled alongside the repertoire data. A later genetic analysis used genome-wide SNP genotypes for about three fifths of the 666 donors, treating that subset as a discovery cohort. All discovery cohort repertoires had been generated using a single sequencing platform. Both class I and class II loci were covered by HLA typing, at four-digit resolution. The number of donors typed differed by locus, with 629-630 for A, B, C, DRB1 and DQB1, roughly 520 for DQA1, 600 to 610 for DPA1, and some 440 for DPB1. Several DR-DQ haplotypes were treated as single units for association and clustering because of strong linkage in the cohort. On average, roughly 240,000 unique TCR beta nucleotide sequences were sequenced per donor among about 400 genotyped donors of the cohort, with about 17% of those sequences being non-productive.

In total, 500 to 700 healthy bone marrow donors made up the cohort. Cohort members were all nominally healthy when sampled, although unrecorded immune exposures were likely present. The donor tested CMV seropositive and was one of the 289 seropositive cohort members. A peripheral blood sample was provided by each donor, and peripheral blood mononuclear cells were used for TCR beta sequencing. Genomic DNA extraction from the blood cell samples was performed with the Qiagen DNeasy Blood Extraction Kit. At the junction V is shortened by 0 bases and J by 5 bases, with 12 bases in between. Looking up the germline V gene yields CDR1 SGHTA and CDR2 FQGTGA. The CDR3, cysteine through phenylalanine, is 15 amino acids long. The CDR3 DNA has 45 bases and is translated from base 1. Libraries were built with the immunoSEQ multiplex PCR assay. A mixture of 60 forward primers for TCR Vbeta segments and 13 reverse primers for TCR Jbeta segments was used in the multiplex PCR. The CDR3 region of rearranged TCR beta genes was amplified from genomic DNA by a multiplex PCR assay. The amplified TCR beta libraries were sequenced on the Illumina HiSeq System as 87-base-pair reads. The paper's processing steps were these. Across the 670 or so repertoires, a later analysis counted tens of millions of unique TCR beta chains, roughly 11 million of which were shared by at least two donors. To remove PCR and sequencing errors, raw reads were error-corrected and collapsed into unique sequences using a nearest-neighbor algorithm that merged closely related sequences. To assign V, D and J gene segments, CDR3 sequences were aligned to IMGT reference sequences. For a sequence to be retained, a match of at least six nucleotides was required to both a V gene segment and a J gene segment. Rearrangements were called productive when the CDR3 lacked stop codons and stayed in frame with V and J; all others were non-productive. CDR3 was defined by IMGT convention, running from the second conserved V-encoded cysteine to the conserved J-encoded phenylalanine. Sequences without an unambiguous match to a single V gene segment were excluded from the earlier analysis of over 500 of the donors. In an earlier analysis of almost 600 of the donors, a V segment was called functional when productive rearrangements were above 56.7%, and segregating when the standard deviation between donors exceeded 5%. A statistical classification framework was built to diagnose cytomegalovirus status from the catalog of TCR beta chain sequences. In a later analysis, TCR nucleotide sequences were compared against IMGT/GENE-DB human TR gene sequences so that V and J genes could be assigned. The TCRdist pipeline was used in a later analysis to assign CDR3 sequences and most-parsimonious VDJ recombination scenarios. In a later analysis, every TCR beta chain was defined by the combination of its CDR3 amino acid sequence and its V-gene family, and reads without a unique V-gene family were dropped. In a later analysis, several hundred highly shared, low-generation-probability nucleotide sequences were removed to address suspected cross-contamination and a sequencing artifact. A later analysis calculated a clonal expansion index for each public chain from normalized within-repertoire ranks of inferred template counts. In a later analysis, generation probabilities were computed with a VDJ recombination model fitted to out-of-frame rearrangements, and the resulting probabilities were checked against IGoR. In a later analysis, hypergeometric tests were used to score TCR-TCR, TCR-HLA and TCR-CMV co-occurrence, with a repertoire-size bias correction applied to TCR pairs. A later analysis estimated false discovery rates by permuting HLA or CMV assignments 20 times. A later analysis grouped co-occurring TCRs with DBSCAN, adding TCRdist sequence similarity when clustering within HLA-allele-positive subsets. Co-occurrence clustering excluded repertoires with fewer than 30,000 or more than 120,000 public chains, plus five with anomalous nucleotide sharing. The clones in this table, taken by TCRdb from immuneACCESS, are in-frame only. Not every clone is retained; where verified, under half of the shortfall comes from an unresolved V gene, and the cause of the rest is unknown. V and J calls and clone size are those listed in that table; D and trimming were worked out from the DNA. A total of about 90,000 clones appear in this sample, 60% to 85% of them only once. The ten largest clonotypes hold around 4.3% of the sample.

The investigation overall reported the following: V-gene and J-gene trimming of TCR beta chains was associated with a missense DCLRE1C variant in a later genetic analysis, and the association was replicated in an independent cohort. A few of the identified cytomegalovirus-associated TCR beta chains were confirmed in vitro to be specific for cytomegalovirus antigens. This cohort had only TCR beta chains sequenced, and the lack of alpha or paired-chain data limited which features could be detected. The 87-base-pair reads could not distinguish some IMGT-functional V segments, including TRBV6-2 and TRBV6-3, so those segments were excluded. For the cohort, immune exposure information was limited to CMV serostatus. A later analysis found that most CMV-associated TCR beta chains appeared HLA-restricted, with HLA associations seemingly driven largely by CMV exposure. A further reported finding was that TCR beta sequences accurately predicted the HLA-A and HLA-B alleles for most subjects in the first cohort. When HLA alleles, especially DR and DQ, strongly co-occurred, TCR associations were difficult to assign to individual alleles. Because HLA typing was missing for some donors at each locus, association tests included only the typed subset. In a later analysis, the rate of TCR association differed among HLA loci, with DRB1 alleles having the most associated TCRs and HLA-C alleles having the fewest. A total of roughly 160 TCR beta chains were listed by the study as associated with cytomegalovirus. Roughly uniform sequencing depth across donors was assumed in presence/absence analyses, although this assumption may not hold. Compared with the approximately 710-donor mean, donors in an Asian-associated ancestry cluster had fewer N-insertions in productive TCRs, according to a later genetic analysis. Specific HLA alleles were associated with roughly 17,000 TCR beta sequences at a false discovery rate of 0.05 in a later analysis. The earlier analysis of 587 of the donors excluded about 16 rarely observed V segments, including chromosome 9 orphons, because counts were too low. It was suggested by the authors that the approach could potentially be generalized to other disease states and immunological phenotypes. The classifier was reported to diagnose cytomegalovirus status with high specificity and sensitivity in both the original and validation cohorts. While some public TCRs were present in many individuals, most TCR sequences turned up only very rarely across donors. The sequencing pipeline was judged likely to have produced a cluster of highly shared sequence variants as a technical artifact. A later analysis found that HLA-associated TCR beta chains were more clonally expanded and had lower generation probabilities than equally common non-associated chains. According to a later analysis, parvovirus B19, influenza, CMV and Epstein-Barr virus appeared linked to several top co-occurrence clusters. Broadly in line with IMGT annotations, most TCR beta V segments showed up in productive rearrangements about 87% or about 30% of the time in an earlier analysis of several hundred of the donors. Correlated functional status among segregating V segments might be attributable to linkage disequilibrium, but an unknown experimental factor could not be ruled out.

Material for sequencing was PBMCs. This TCR was recovered from a woman in her 40s in good health and CMV-seropositive. The sequence links TRBV7-3 to TRBJ2-3; the D gene is possibly TRBD2, with 6 bases matching. The CDR3 here reads CASSLTGGAIDTQYF. Read as DNA, the sequence is TGTGCCAGCAGCTTAACTGGAGGGGCCATAGATACGCAGTATTTT. The CDR3 plus the reference TRBV7-3 and TRBJ2-3 genes for the other parts give the full variable domain: GAGVSQTPSNKVTEKGKYVELRCDPISGHTALYWYRQSLGQGPEFLIYFQGTGAADDSGLPNDRFFAVRPEGSVSTLKIQRTERGDSAVYLCASSLTGGAIDTQYFGPGTRLTVL.